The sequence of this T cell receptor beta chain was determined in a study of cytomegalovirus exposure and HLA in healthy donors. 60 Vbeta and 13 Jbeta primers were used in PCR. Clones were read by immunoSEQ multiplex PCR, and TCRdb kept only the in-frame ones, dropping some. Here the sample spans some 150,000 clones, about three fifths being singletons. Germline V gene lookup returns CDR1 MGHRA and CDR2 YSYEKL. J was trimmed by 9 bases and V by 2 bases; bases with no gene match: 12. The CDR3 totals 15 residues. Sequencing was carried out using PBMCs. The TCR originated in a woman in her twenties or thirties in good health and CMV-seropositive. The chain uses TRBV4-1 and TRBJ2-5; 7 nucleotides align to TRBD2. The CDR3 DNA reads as TGCGCCAGCAGCCAAACTAGCGTTTCCGGGTTGGCCCAGTACTTC. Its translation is CASSQTSVSGLAQYF.